This entry lists 9 T cell receptor beta chains sequenced from one sample in a study of blood T cell repertoires in COVID-19. This table comes from immunoSEQ multiplex PCR, and its TCRdb copy is limited to in-frame clones, with some not included. The data show 60,000 or so clones, 80% to 90% seen once. The sample taken for sequencing was peripheral blood. All receptors derive from a man aged 55 to 69 with acute or convalescent COVID-19.

This clone came up a few times. The rearrangement joins TRBV7-9 to TRBJ1-2, with D tentatively TRBD1 (5 bases). The CDR3 loop spans 14 amino acids. Trimming left V 3 bases short and J 7 bases short, with 15 bases between. Germline values: CDR1 SEHNR, CDR2 FQNEAQ (reference sequence). CDR3: CASSFPGIRSGYTF. DNA for the CDR3: TGTGCCAGCAGCTTCCCAGGGATAAGGTCTGGCTACACCTTC. The full variable domain, rest sourced from reference TRBV7-9 and TRBJ1-2, is DTGVSQNPRHKITKRGQNVTFRCDPISEHNRLYWYRQTLGQGPEFLTYFQNEAQLEKSRLLSDRFSAERPKGSFSTLEIQRTEQGDSAMYLCASSFPGIRSGYTFGSGTRLTVV.

The gene calls are TRBV29-1 and TRBJ2-7, with a weak D call TRBD2 (5 bases). V lost 6 bases, J lost 0 bases, and 15 bases lay in between. Germline loops: CDR1 SQVTM, CDR2 ANQGSEA. The CDR3 consists of 14 residues. The CDR3, as DNA: TGCAGCGTGAGAGGGCGGTACAACTCCTACGAGCAGTACTTC. Amino acid sequence: CSVRGRYNSYEQYF.

V and J are TRBV7-8 and TRBJ2-1; TRBD2 matches 7 bases. V lost 5 bases to trimming and J lost 0 bases; unmatched junction nucleotides: 10. In germline, CDR1 is SGHVS, CDR2 FQNEAQ. CDR3 length: 17 residues. The CDR3, as DNA: TGTGCCAGCAGCCCAATCATGCGGGGGAGCTCCTACAATGAGCAGTTCTTC. This sequence encodes CASSPIMRGSSYNEQFF.

The chain has TRBV6-6 and TRBJ1-2, with D perhaps matching TRBD1 (5 bases). CDR1 is MNHNY, CDR2 SVGAGI, per germline (reference sequence). Trimming pared 3 bases from V and 8 bases from J, leaving 19 bases between. CDR3 size: 15 residues. The CDR3 reads CASSYLGGIAEGYTF. The CDR3 DNA follows: TGTGCCAGCAGTTATCTCGGGGGTATCGCGGAAGGCTACACCTTC.

V is TRBV23-1 and J is TRBJ1-3; the match to TRBD1 covers 8 bases. TRBV23-1 is an ORF, and what it does is uncertain. The CDR3 spans 16 residues. V lost 6 bases, J lost 6 bases, and 13 bases stayed unmatched. CDR3 sequence: CASSHKSDRDANTIYF. The DNA for the CDR3 is TGCGCCAGCAGCCATAAGTCGGACAGGGACGCAAACACCATATATTTT.

The chain has TRBV5-4 and TRBJ1-6; 9 bases match TRBD1. This CDR3 is built from 15 residues. V lost 7 bases, J lost 7 bases, and 9 bases stayed unmatched. CDR1 and CDR2 from the germline V gene are SGHNT and YYREEE (reference sequence). The CDR3 nucleotides read TGTGCCAGCTCGGTCCGGGACAGGGACAATTCACCCCTCCACTTT. It codes for CASSVRDRDNSPLHF.

The V and J genes are TRBV27 and TRBJ2-1; 7 bases map to TRBD2. This CDR3 is 15 amino acids long. Germline-derived CDR1 and CDR2 are MNHEY and SMNVEV (reference sequence). With 3 bases clipped from V and 6 bases from J, the junction kept 8 bases outside the gene matches. The CDR3 here is CASSFLRRLANEQFF. In DNA form, the CDR3 reads TGTGCCAGCAGTTTCCTTCGCCGACTAGCCAATGAGCAGTTCTTC.

The chain employs TRBV30 and TRBJ1-2; 12 bases align to TRBD1. Germline CDR1 GTSNPN, CDR2 SVGIG (reference sequence). The CDR3 has 14 amino acids. After removal of 0 bases from V and 11 bases from J, the junction contained 7 bases not matched to a gene. Written as DNA, the CDR3 is TGTGCCTGGAGTGTAGGGGGACAGGGGGCGCGTTACACCTTC. Amino acid sequence: CAWSVGGQGARYTF.

The gene calls are TRBV19 and TRBJ1-2; possibly TRBD1 for D (6 bases). V was cut by 3 bases and J by 2 bases, with 19 bases left in between. The CDR3 consists of 17 residues. The germline V gene has CDR1 LNHDA and CDR2 SQIVND (reference sequence). CDR3 region: CASSISTTGILNYGYTF. The CDR3 DNA sequence: TGTGCCAGTAGTATTTCAACCACAGGGATTCTCAACTATGGCTACACCTTC. Supplemented by reference TRBV19 and TRBJ1-2, the full variable domain reads DGGITQSPKYLFRKEGQNVTLSCEQNLNHDAMYWYRQDPGQGLRLIYYSQIVNDFQKGDIAEGYSVSREKKESFPLTVTSAQKNPTAFYLCASSISTTGILNYGYTFGSGTRLTVV.